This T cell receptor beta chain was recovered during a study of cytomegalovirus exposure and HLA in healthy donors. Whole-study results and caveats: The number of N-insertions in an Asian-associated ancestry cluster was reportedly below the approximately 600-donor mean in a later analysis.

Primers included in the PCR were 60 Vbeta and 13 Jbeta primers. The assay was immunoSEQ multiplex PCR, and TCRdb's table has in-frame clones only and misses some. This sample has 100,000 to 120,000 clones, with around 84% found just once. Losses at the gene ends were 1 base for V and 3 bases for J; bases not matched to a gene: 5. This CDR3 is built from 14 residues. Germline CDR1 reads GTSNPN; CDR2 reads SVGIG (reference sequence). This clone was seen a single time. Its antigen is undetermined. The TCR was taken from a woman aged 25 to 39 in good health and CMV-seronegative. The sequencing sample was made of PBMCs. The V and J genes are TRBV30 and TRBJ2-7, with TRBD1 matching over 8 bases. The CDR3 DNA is TGTGCCTGGAGTGGACAGGGGTCGGGCTACGAGCAGTACTTC. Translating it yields CAWSGQGSGYEQYF.